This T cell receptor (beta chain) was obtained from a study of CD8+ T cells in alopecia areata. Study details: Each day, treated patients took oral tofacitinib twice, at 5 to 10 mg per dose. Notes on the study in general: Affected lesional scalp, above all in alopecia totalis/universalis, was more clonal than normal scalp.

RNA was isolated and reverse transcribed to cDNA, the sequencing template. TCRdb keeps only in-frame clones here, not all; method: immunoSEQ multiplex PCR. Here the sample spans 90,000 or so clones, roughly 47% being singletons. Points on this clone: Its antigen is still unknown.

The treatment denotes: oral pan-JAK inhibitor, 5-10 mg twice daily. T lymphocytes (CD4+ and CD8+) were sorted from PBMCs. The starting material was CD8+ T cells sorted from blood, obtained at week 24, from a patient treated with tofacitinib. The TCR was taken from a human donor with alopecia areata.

The CDR3 here is CASSLKNFPQYF. The CDR3, as DNA: TGTGCCAGCAGCTTGAAGAATTTTCCCCAGTACTTC. The rearrangement links TRBV13 to TRBJ2-5; D is unresolved. Trimming took 3 bases from V and 9 from J, leaving 11 bases between them. Germline CDR1 and CDR2: PRHDT and FYEKMQ (reference sequence). The CDR3 loop spans 12 amino acids.